This TCR beta chain was identified during a study of tumor-infiltrating lymphocytes in primary liver carcinoma. Regarding the study as a whole: The 250 largest clones made up significantly more of tumor than blood repertoires (p = 0.039).

The input was about 490 ng total RNA; TCR beta cDNA was made from it with a constant-region primer. For TCR beta, libraries were produced by three nested multiplex PCR rounds using slightly modified ARM-PCR. Forward primers for TRBV1-TRBV30 and a C-beta reverse primer served the first two PCR rounds, at around 9 cycles each. TCRdb redid the calling of the multiplex PCR reads with MiXCR, one entry per CDR3 protein. The sample records about 74,000 distinct CDR3 sequences, roughly three quarters being singletons. Both RNA and DNA were isolated together from roughly 20-30 mg of bulk tissue that had not been sorted. Donors were untreated and chronically infected with HBV. This clonotype was seen at least ten times. What it binds is not known. With 0 bases removed from V and 7 bases from J, the gap between germline ends came to 10 bases. The CDR3 extends over 13 amino acids. From germline, CDR1 is GTSNPN and CDR2 SVGIG (reference sequence).

The chain links TRBV30 to TRBJ1-5, with a tentative D call TRBD1 (6 bases). The receptor was isolated from a man in his forties with primary liver carcinoma and hepatitis B virus infection. Source material: liver tumor tissue from sampling region 4. Subset denoted: tumor region T4, right-lateral pole. This chain's CDR3 is CAWSVQGRQPQHF. The CDR3 region has the DNA TGTGCCTGGAGTGTACAGGGACGACAGCCCCAGCATTTT.